These 6 T cell receptor beta chains came from one sample sequenced in a study of blood T cell repertoires in COVID-19. Only in-frame clones appear in the TCRdb table, and some are missing; sequencing was by immunoSEQ multiplex PCR. Altogether about 330,000 clones are present, approximately 86% being singletons, with the ten largest covering roughly a tenth. The sequenced sample was peripheral blood. These receptors all stem from a man aged 30 to 45 with COVID-19, enrolled during active disease.

This chain uses TRBV6-5 with TRBJ2-3, with a tentative D call TRBD2 (6 bases). V was clipped by 4 bases and J by 1 base, with 9 bases between them. CDR3 length equals 14 residues. Germline-derived CDR1 and CDR2 are MNHEY and SVGAGI. CDR3 DNA sequence: TGTGCCAGCAGTTCTAGCGATGGCACAGATACGCAGTATTTT. As protein: CASSSSDGTDTQYF.

The chain joins TRBV6-5 to TRBJ1-1, with D unclear. Germline V CDR1 and CDR2: MNHEY, SVGAGI. Between the trimmed V and J ends, which lost 0 bases and 0 bases, there was a span of 8 bases. This CDR3 region has 15 residues. Written as DNA, the CDR3 is TGTGCCAGCAGTTACTCTGTCTCTGTGAACACTGAAGCTTTCTTT. Protein: CASSYSVSVNTEAFF.

This clone has only a few counts. This chain joins TRBV19 and TRBJ1-2; D is unclear. The CDR3 has 18 residues. In germline, CDR1 is LNHDA, CDR2 SQIVND (reference sequence). V lost 7 bases to trimming and J lost 7 bases, with 31 bases between them. The CDR3 region is CASTALKGSEGKKCGYTF. CDR3 in DNA: TGTGCCAGTACCGCCTTGAAGGGAAGCGAGGGAAAAAAATGTGGCTACACCTTC. Supplemented by reference TRBV19 and TRBJ1-2, the full variable domain reads DGGITQSPKYLFRKEGQNVTLSCEQNLNHDAMYWYRQDPGQGLRLIYYSQIVNDFQKGDIAEGYSVSREKKESFPLTVTSAQKNPTAFYLCASTALKGSEGKKCGYTFGSGTRLTVV.

The V call is TRBV11-2, the J call TRBJ1-2, with 7 nucleotides matching TRBD1. The CDR3 runs 16 residues. J gave up 4 bases and V 2 bases, and 10 bases lay outside the gene matches. In germline, CDR1 is SGHAT, CDR2 FQNNGV. The CDR3 spells CASSLRSRGQGYGYTF. The CDR3 DNA sequence: TGTGCCAGCAGCTTAAGGAGTAGGGGGCAGGGCTATGGCTACACCTTC.

CDR3: CSAVGHYGYTF. The CDR3 DNA reads as TGCAGTGCGGTCGGTCACTATGGCTACACCTTC. The chain uses TRBV20-1 and TRBJ1-2, with D uncertain. Trimming removed 6 bases from V and 3 bases from J, with 8 bases in between. This CDR3 contains 11 residues. Germline V gene sequence: CDR1 DFQATT, CDR2 SNEGSKA (reference sequence).

The rearrangement uses TRBV7-8 and TRBJ2-3; 7 bases match TRBD2. Germline V gene data show CDR1 as SGHVS and CDR2 as FQNEAQ. V was clipped by 1 base and J by 0 bases; unmatched bases: 10. This CDR3 is built from 18 residues. CDR3 in DNA: TGTGCCAGCAGCTTAGTTCCTAGCGGTGTCGCTAGCACAGATACGCAGTATTTT. Its protein product is CASSLVPSGVASTDTQYF.